Below are 6 T cell receptor beta chains sequenced from a single sample in a study of T cell responses to AZD1222 COVID-19 vaccine. Method: immunoSEQ multiplex PCR; TCRdb's copy keeps in-frame clones and lacks some. Of around 110,000 clones in the sample, 70% to 90% were seen once. The sample in question was peripheral blood, obtained on day 0 of MenACWY control vaccination. The receptors were sampled from an adult in good health.

The chain employs TRBV7-2 and TRBJ2-3; D call uncertain. In germline, CDR1 is SGHTA, CDR2 FQGNSA. The V end was cut by 1 base, the J end by 0 bases, with 17 bases between. The CDR3 covers 18 residues. The CDR3 bases are TGTGCCAGCAGCTTAGATTATAGCAGATCCCCTAGCACAGATACGCAGTATTTT. It yields the protein CASSLDYSRSPSTDTQYF.

The chain employs TRBV5-5 and TRBJ2-1, with D possibly TRBD2 on 5 matching bases. Per the germline V gene, CDR1 is SGHKS and CDR2 is YYEKEE (reference sequence). V was clipped by 3 bases and J by 0 bases, with 7 bases between them. There are 14 residues in the CDR3. CDR3 protein: CASSSSGSYNEQFF. Here the CDR3 DNA reads TGTGCCAGCAGCTCGAGCGGCTCCTACAATGAGCAGTTCTTC.

The chain carries TRBV7-2 and TRBJ1-2; D is perhaps TRBD1 (6 bases). Trimming took 5 bases from V and 3 from J, leaving 10 bases between them. This CDR3 is 13 amino acids long. CDR1 SGHTA and CDR2 FQGNSA come from the germline V gene. CDR3 bases: TGTGCCAGCAGCGTGAACAGGGACTATGGCTACACCTTC. This codes for CASSVNRDYGYTF.

This clone was recorded at least ten times. This chain uses TRBV7-2 with TRBJ1-2; TRBD1 agrees at 10 bases. The trim removed 10 bases at V and 8 bases at J, leaving 10 bases unmatched. The CDR3 totals 13 residues. Germline V gene data show CDR1 as SGHTA and CDR2 as FQGNSA. The CDR3, as DNA: TGTGCCACCAAGACAGGGGGCGCGGAAGGCTACACCTTC. Protein: CATKTGGAEGYTF. Combining the CDR3 with reference TRBV7-2 and TRBJ1-2 gives the whole variable domain GAGVSQSPSNKVTEKGKDVELRCDPISGHTALYWYRQSLGQGLEFLIYFQGNSAPDKSGLPSDRFSAERTGGSVSTLTIQRTQQEDSAVYLCATKTGGAEGYTFGSGTRLTVV.

This chain connects TRBV4-3 to TRBJ2-4; D is ambiguous. V was pared by 0 bases and J by 15 bases, with 15 bases between. The CDR3 length is 13 residues. Germline V gene sequence: CDR1 LGHNA, CDR2 YSLEER. The CDR3 sequence is CASSQDELTGLYF. The CDR3 coding sequence is TGCGCCAGCAGCCAAGATGAACTAACGGGTCTGTACTTC.

The V gene is TRBV7-9, the J gene TRBJ1-1; 7 nucleotides agree with TRBD1. From germline, CDR1 is SEHNR and CDR2 FQNEAQ (reference sequence). With 5 bases clipped from V and 8 bases from J, the junction kept 14 bases outside the gene matches. The CDR3 covers 15 residues. CDR3 DNA sequence: TGTGCCAGCAGCCCCAATCCCGGGACAGTTGCCGAAGCTTTCTTT. It yields the protein CASSPNPGTVAEAFF.